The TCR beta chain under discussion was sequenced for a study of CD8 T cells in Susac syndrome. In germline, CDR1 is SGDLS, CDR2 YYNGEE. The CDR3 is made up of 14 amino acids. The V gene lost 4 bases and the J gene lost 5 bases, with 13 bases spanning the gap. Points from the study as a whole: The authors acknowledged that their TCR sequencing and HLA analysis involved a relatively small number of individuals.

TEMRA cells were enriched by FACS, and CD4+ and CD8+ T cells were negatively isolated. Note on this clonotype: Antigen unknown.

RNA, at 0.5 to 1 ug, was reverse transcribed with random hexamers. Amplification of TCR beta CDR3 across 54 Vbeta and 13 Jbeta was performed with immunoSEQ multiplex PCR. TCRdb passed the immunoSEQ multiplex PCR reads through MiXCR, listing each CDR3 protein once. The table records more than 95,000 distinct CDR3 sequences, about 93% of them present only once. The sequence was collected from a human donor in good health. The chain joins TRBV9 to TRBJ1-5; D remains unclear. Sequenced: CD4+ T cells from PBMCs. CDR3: CASSPEGPYQPQHF. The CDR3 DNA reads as TGTGCCAGCAGCCCCGAAGGCCCCTATCAGCCCCAGCATTTT.